This T cell receptor (beta chain) was identified during a study of PD-1 blockade in classical Hodgkin lymphoma. General study findings and limits: There was a significant rise in CD4+ TCR diversity by C4D1, with no such rise for CD8+.

In every patient, relapse followed autologous stem cell transplantation, while exposure to brentuximab vedotin differed. Data came from immunoSEQ multiplex PCR; TCRdb stores just in-frame clones and leaves some out. The data contain more than 35,000 clones, approximately 82% of them seen just once; the ten biggest clones take up approximately 15%. Comment on this clone: Its specificity is unknown.

Unmatched junction bases numbered 10, after V lost 0 bases and J lost 3 bases. Germline loops: CDR1 SGHRS, CDR2 YFSETQ. The CDR3 loop spans 17 amino acids. Sequencing was performed on peripheral blood mononuclear cells (PBMCs), taken before the second cycle of nivolumab. This chain links TRBV5-1 with TRBJ1-1, with TRBD1 matching over 8 bases. The clonotype was recovered from a human donor with classical Hodgkin lymphoma. This CDR3 is CASSLAAGGILDTEAFF. The CDR3 region has the DNA TGCGCCAGCAGCTTGGCGGCAGGGGGCATCTTGGACACTGAAGCTTTCTTT.